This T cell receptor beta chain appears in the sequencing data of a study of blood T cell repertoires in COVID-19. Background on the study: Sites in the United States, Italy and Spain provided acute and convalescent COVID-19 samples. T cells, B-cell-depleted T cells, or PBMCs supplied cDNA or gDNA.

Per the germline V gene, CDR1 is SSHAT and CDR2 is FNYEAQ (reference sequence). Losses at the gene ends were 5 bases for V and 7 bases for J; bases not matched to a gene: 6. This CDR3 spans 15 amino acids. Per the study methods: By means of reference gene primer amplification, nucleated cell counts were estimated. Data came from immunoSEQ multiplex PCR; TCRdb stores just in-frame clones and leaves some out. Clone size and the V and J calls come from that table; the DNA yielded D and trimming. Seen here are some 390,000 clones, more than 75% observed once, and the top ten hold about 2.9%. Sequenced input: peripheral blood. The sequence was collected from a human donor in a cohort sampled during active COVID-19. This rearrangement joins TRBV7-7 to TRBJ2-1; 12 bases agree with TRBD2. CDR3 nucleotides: TGTGCCAGCAGCCGCGGACTAGCGGGAACTAATGAGCAGTTCTTC. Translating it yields CASSRGLAGTNEQFF.